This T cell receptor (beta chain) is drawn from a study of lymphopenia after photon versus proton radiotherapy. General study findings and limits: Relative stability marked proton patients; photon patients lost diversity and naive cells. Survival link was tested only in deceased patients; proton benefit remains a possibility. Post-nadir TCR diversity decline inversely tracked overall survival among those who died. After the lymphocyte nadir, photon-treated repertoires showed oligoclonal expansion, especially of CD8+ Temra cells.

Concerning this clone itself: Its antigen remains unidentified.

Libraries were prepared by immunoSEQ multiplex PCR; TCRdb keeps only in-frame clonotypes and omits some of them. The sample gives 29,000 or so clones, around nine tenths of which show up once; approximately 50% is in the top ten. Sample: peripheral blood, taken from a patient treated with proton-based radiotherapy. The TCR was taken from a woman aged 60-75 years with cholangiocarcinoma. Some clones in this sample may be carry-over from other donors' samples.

CDR3 coding DNA: TGCGCCAGCAGCTTGGAACAGGGAAGATCAGATACGCAGTATTTT. Amino acids: CASSLEQGRSDTQYF. This sequence joins TRBV5-1 and TRBJ2-3; possibly TRBD1 for D (6 bases). Germline CDR1 reads SGHRS; CDR2 reads YFSETQ. This CDR3 spans 15 amino acids. Trimming left V 0 bases short and J 4 bases short, with 12 bases between.